In this sample, the clone carrying this T cell receptor beta chain turned up a few times. Its antigen remains unknown. The source of the sample is a study of T-cell memory formation after mild COVID-19. Study overall: TCR clusters showed largely donor specificity. Study observations and caveats: Among CD4+ contracting clones, most were CM and EM, and CD8+ ones EMRA.

TCR alpha and TCR beta cDNA libraries with sample barcodes and UMIs came from 5'RACE using constant-segment primers. Via MiXCR, TCRdb re-called the 5' RACE reads, giving one row per CDR3 protein. Here the sample spans 290,000 or so distinct CDR3 sequences, 19% being singletons. There are 16 residues in the CDR3. V lost 3 bases and J lost 3; bases outside the gene matches: 8. Germline V CDR1 and CDR2: SGHDT, YYEEEE. Sequencing was done on a sample of PBMCs or a T cell subset sorted from them (not recorded which). The rearrangement joins TRBV5-6 to TRBJ2-3, with 9 positions matching TRBD1. The receptor was isolated from a man aged 18 to 30 who had mild COVID-19 (a few samples of this study predate the infection). Cell type and time point are not known. CDR3 region: CASSYLKTGGTDTQYF. DNA for the CDR3: TGTGCCAGCAGCTACCTCAAGACAGGGGGTACAGATACGCAGTATTTT.